One and the same sample provided the 5 T cell receptor beta chains below, sequenced in a study of T cell responses to AZD1222 COVID-19 vaccine. Here immunoSEQ multiplex PCR was the method, and the copy in TCRdb shows in-frame clones only, minus some. The profile shows about 160,000 clones, 90% of them singletons. This specimen consisted of peripheral blood, obtained on day 0 of AZD1222 vaccination. The receptors were sampled from an adult in good health.

The rearrangement links TRBV5-1 to TRBJ1-2; D may be TRBD1 (5 bases). V was pared by 4 bases and J by 3 bases, with 16 bases between. In germline, CDR1 is SGHRS, CDR2 YFSETQ. This CDR3 contains 15 residues. CDR3 nucleotides: TGCGCCAGCAGCCGTGATGGGGGGTACGACTATGGCTACACCTTC. It encodes CASSRDGGYDYGYTF.

The table lists this clone with a count of one. The chain uses TRBV5-8 and TRBJ1-6; D might be TRBD1 (5 bases). Germline CDR1 reads SGHTS; CDR2 reads YDEGEE. This CDR3 is built from 14 residues. V was clipped by 2 bases and J by 7 bases, with 10 bases between them. CDR3 DNA: TGTGCCAGCAGCTTCAGGGAGGGGAATTCACCCCTCCACTTT. This codes for CASSFREGNSPLHF.

The chain employs TRBV29-1 and TRBJ2-3; D uncertain. CDR1 is SQVTM and CDR2 is ANQGSEA in the germline V gene. The CDR3 extends over 12 amino acids. V gave up 6 bases and J gave up 1 base, with 8 bases separating them. The DNA for the CDR3 is TGCAGCGTGGCCGGTGGCACAGATACGCAGTATTTT. Translation gives CSVAGGTDTQYF.

The rearrangement joins TRBV6-5 to TRBJ1-4; D possibly corresponds to TRBD1 (5 bases). Germline-derived CDR1 and CDR2 are MNHEY and SVGAGI. The V gene lost 9 bases and the J gene lost 4 bases, with 12 bases spanning the gap. The CDR3 has 13 amino acids. CDR3 DNA sequence: TGTGCCAGTCACGGGACGGATAATGAAAAACTGTTTTTT. Translating gives CASHGTDNEKLFF.

V gene TRBV7-2 combines with J gene TRBJ1-4, with D uncertain. Looked up from germline, CDR1 is SGHTA and CDR2 is FQGNSA. This CDR3 comprises 16 residues. The V gene lost 1 base and the J gene lost 0 bases, with 9 bases spanning the gap. The CDR3 loop reads CASSLDGFATNEKLFF. CDR3 in DNA: TGTGCCAGCAGCTTAGACGGATTTGCAACTAATGAAAAACTGTTTTTT.